Detailed here is one T cell receptor beta chain. Its antigen is still unknown. These data originate in a study of blood T cells in healthy people across ages. Findings and caveats of the study: The study lacked donor CMV status, which possibly confounded expanded clonotype changes. Age advanced and TCR beta diversity per million T cells fell, roughly linearly.

A second PCR of 7 to 11 cycles used a sample-barcoded 5' primer and a J-beta primer mix. Every molecule of cDNA carried a tag from a template-switch adaptor with 12 random nucleotides. From each sample, at least 3 million paired-end reads containing CDR3 were obtained. MiXCR, applied by TCRdb to the 5' RACE reads, yields one record per CDR3 protein. The sample consists of 920,000 or so distinct CDR3 sequences, around 43% of them appearing once. With 6 bases removed from V and 6 bases from J, the gap between germline ends came to 9 bases. The CDR3 sequence is 11 residues long. The chain recombines TRBV12-3 or TRBV12-4 with TRBJ2-7; no firm D call. The sample was blood. The TCR sequence derives from a woman in her sixties in good health. CDR3 in amino acids: CASSPSTEQYF. Written as DNA, the CDR3 is TGTGCCAGCAGCCCCAGCACCGAGCAGTACTTC.